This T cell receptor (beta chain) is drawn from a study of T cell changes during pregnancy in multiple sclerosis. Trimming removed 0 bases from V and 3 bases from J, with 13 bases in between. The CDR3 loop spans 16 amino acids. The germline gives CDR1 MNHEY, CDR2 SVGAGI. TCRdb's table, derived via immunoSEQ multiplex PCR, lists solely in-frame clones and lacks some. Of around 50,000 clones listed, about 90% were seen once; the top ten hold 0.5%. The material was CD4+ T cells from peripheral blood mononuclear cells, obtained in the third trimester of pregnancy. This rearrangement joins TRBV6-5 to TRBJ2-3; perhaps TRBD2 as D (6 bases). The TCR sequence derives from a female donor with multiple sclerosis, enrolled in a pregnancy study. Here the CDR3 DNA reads TGTGCCAGCAGTTACTCGGAGGGGTTGGGGACAGATACGCAGTATTTT. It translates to CASSYSEGLGTDTQYF.